These 16 T cell receptor beta chains were sequenced from one sample in a study of blood T cell repertoires in COVID-19 (dated by TCRdb to 2020 to 2021). Library generation was performed with the immunoSEQ multiplex PCR assay. In its TCRdb copy, this immuneACCESS table keeps in-frame sequences only and misses some clones. Where compared with another copy, unresolved V genes explain less than half of these, and the others have no known cause. In this sample the table shows 490,000 or so clones, around nine tenths of which occur a single time. The ten largest clones capture just over 8% of the sample. Sequencing was carried out using PBMCs or T cells enriched from blood (not recorded which). The receptors were sampled from a woman in her sixties who had recovered from COVID-19.

The V and J genes are TRBV7-8 and TRBJ2-1; D uncertain. V dropped 2 bases and J dropped 3 bases, with 11 bases sitting between them. There are 15 residues in the CDR3. The germline V gene encodes CDR1 SGHVS and CDR2 FQNEAQ. The CDR3 DNA is TGTGCCAGCAGCTTACAGGCGAAGGTCTACAATGAGCAGTTCTTC. Translating it yields CASSLQAKVYNEQFF.

The rearrangement uses TRBV5-1 and TRBJ2-7; the match to TRBD1 covers 10 bases. Germline-derived CDR1 and CDR2 are SGHRS and YFSETQ. The CDR3 consists of 15 residues. Losses at the gene ends were 7 bases for V and 5 bases for J; bases not matched to a gene: 12. For the CDR3, the DNA is TGCGCCAGCTATCCCCCGGGACAGGGGTTGGACGAGCAGTACTTC. Residues: CASYPPGQGLDEQYF.

This rearrangement joins TRBV11-2 to TRBJ2-7; 9 bases match TRBD1. CDR1 is SGHAT and CDR2 is FQNNGV in the germline V gene. J gave up 5 bases and V 5 bases, and 10 bases lay outside the gene matches. This CDR3 is built from 15 residues. CDR3 in DNA: TGTGCCAGCAGCGCCCTTTCCGGGACAGGGAACGAGCAGTACTTC. Translated, it gives CASSALSGTGNEQYF.

The chain links TRBV7-2 to TRBJ2-3; 9 positions agree with TRBD2. Per the germline V gene, CDR1 is SGHTA and CDR2 is FQGNSA. The CDR3 runs 16 residues. Unmatched junction bases numbered 5, after V lost 3 bases and J lost 1 base. The CDR3: CASSFSGGPRTDTQYF. The CDR3 coding sequence is TGTGCCAGCAGCTTTAGCGGGGGCCCACGCACAGATACGCAGTATTTT.

V and J are TRBV28 and TRBJ1-5; D possibly corresponds to TRBD1 (5 bases). Trimming cost V 6 bases and J 4 bases, with 16 bases left between them. The CDR3 is made up of 15 amino acids. CDR1 MDHEN and CDR2 SYDVKM come from the germline V gene. The chain's CDR3 is CASRPGGVINQPQHF. The DNA for the CDR3 is TGTGCCAGCAGACCCGGGGGAGTCATTAATCAGCCCCAGCATTTT.

This clone was found once. The chain has TRBV5-6 and TRBJ2-4; a possible D gene is TRBD1 (5 bases). CDR1 SGHDT and CDR2 YYEEEE come from the germline V gene. Trimming removed 4 bases at V and 6 bases at J, with 8 bases between. This CDR3 contains 12 residues. CDR3 coding DNA: TGTGCCAGCAGCCTGACAGCAAACATTCAGTACTTC. Translation: CASSLTANIQYF.

The count of this clone is one. This sequence joins TRBV5-1 and TRBJ1-2, with 10 bases matching TRBD1. This CDR3 spans 16 amino acids. Germline CDR1 and CDR2: SGHRS and YFSETQ. V was clipped by 4 bases and J by 8 bases; unmatched bases: 14. The CDR3 sequence: CASSPRQGAAPRGYTF. CDR3 in DNA: TGCGCCAGCAGCCCGAGACAGGGGGCCGCCCCGAGAGGCTACACCTTC.

This clone appeared once. One junction end disagrees with the germline gene, perhaps due to a read error. This sequence joins TRBV4-1 and TRBJ2-1, with a possible D match to TRBD2 (6 bases). The CDR3 loop spans 17 amino acids. Germline CDR1 MGHRA, CDR2 YSYEKL. CDR3 DNA: TGCGCCAGCAGCCAAGTCCCCGAGGCTAGCGTCAACAATGTGCAGTTCTTC. It codes for CASSQVPEASVNNVQFF.

This clone was detected only once. The V and J genes are TRBV11-2 and TRBJ1-2; D not certain. The CDR3 is 11 amino acids. The germline V gene has CDR1 SGHAT and CDR2 FQNNGV. V gave up 6 bases and J gave up 3 bases, with 5 bases separating them. The CDR3, as DNA: TGTGCCAGCAGGTCAGACTATGGCTACACCTTC. Its protein product is CASRSDYGYTF.

The chain uses TRBV10-1 and TRBJ2-6; D is possibly TRBD1 (5 bases). V shed 6 bases and J shed 1 base, with 7 bases lying between them. The germline V gene encodes CDR1 WNHNN and CDR2 SYGVQD (reference sequence). This CDR3 contains 14 residues. In nucleotides, the CDR3 is TGCGCCAGCAGAAGGGGATCTGGGGCCAACGTCCTGACTTTC. Translation: CASRRGSGANVLTF.

The CDR3 coding sequence is TGTGCCACCAGTAACCAGGGGGGATATGGCTACACCTTC. Amino acid sequence: CATSNQGGYGYTF. This chain links TRBV24-1 with TRBJ1-2; 7 bases line up with TRBD1. The CDR3 has 13 residues. Germline lookup yields CDR1 KGHDR and CDR2 SFDVKD. V was pared by 6 bases and J by 5 bases, with 5 bases of the junction left unmatched.

The chain carries TRBV5-1 and TRBJ1-3; no reliable D call. Trimming shortened V by 0 bases and J by 0 bases, and 10 bases separated the two germline ends. The CDR3 runs to 16 residues. Germline-derived CDR1 and CDR2 are SGHRS and YFSETQ. The CDR3 loop reads CASSLEAGNSGNTIYF. CDR3 nucleotides: TGCGCCAGCAGCTTGGAGGCAGGCAACTCTGGAAACACCATATATTTT.

The rearrangement links TRBV5-1 to TRBJ2-2; D gene unclear. The CDR3 consists of 14 residues. The germline V gene encodes CDR1 SGHRS and CDR2 YFSETQ. Trimming removed 4 bases at V and 7 bases at J, with 14 bases between. The CDR3 reads CASSPGRSSGELFF. CDR3 nucleotide sequence: TGCGCCAGCAGCCCCGGAAGGAGTAGCGGGGAGCTGTTTTTT.

A word on this clone: A junction boundary mismatches the germline segment, possibly from a read error. The genes are TRBV7-9 and TRBJ2-1; 11 bases align to TRBD2. This CDR3 comprises 13 residues. Germline CDR1 is SEHNR and CDR2 is FQNEAQ (reference sequence). CDR3 in DNA: TGTGCCAGCAGCTTAAAAGAGACGACTAGCGGGATCTTC. As protein: CASSLKETTSGIF.

J is TRBJ1-2 and V is TRBV9; D not certain. Trimming removed 4 bases from V and 8 bases from J, with 18 bases in between. The CDR3 extends over 14 amino acids. From germline, CDR1 is SGDLS and CDR2 YYNGEE. The CDR3 DNA sequence: TGTGCCAGCAGCCCCGACCGAGCGATTTGGGGCTACACCTTC. The encoded protein is CASSPDRAIWGYTF.

This chain connects TRBV5-1 to TRBJ2-6; D ambiguous. The length of the CDR3 is 14 residues. Looked up from germline, CDR1 is SGHRS and CDR2 is YFSETQ. V was shortened by 2 bases and J by 4 bases, with 7 bases between the two germline ends. CDR3 sequence reads: CASSLTLGANVLTF. CDR3 sequence (DNA): TGCGCCAGCAGCTTAACTCTAGGGGCCAACGTCCTGACTTTC. Supplemented by reference TRBV5-1 and TRBJ2-6, the full variable domain reads KAGVTQTPRYLIKTRGQQVTLSCSPISGHRSVSWYQQTPGQGLQFLFEYFSETQRNKGNFPGRFSGRQFSNSRSEMNVSTLELGDSALYLCASSLTLGANVLTFGAGSRLTVL.